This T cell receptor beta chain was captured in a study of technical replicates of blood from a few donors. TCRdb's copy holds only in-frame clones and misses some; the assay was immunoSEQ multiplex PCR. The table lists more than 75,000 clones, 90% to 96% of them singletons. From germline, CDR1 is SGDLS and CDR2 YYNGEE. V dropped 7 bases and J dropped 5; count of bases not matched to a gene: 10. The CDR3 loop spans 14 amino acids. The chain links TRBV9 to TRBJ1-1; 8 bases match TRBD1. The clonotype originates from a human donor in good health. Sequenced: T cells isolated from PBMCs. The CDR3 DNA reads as TGTGCCAGCTGGGATGGACAGGGAGGAACTGAAGCTTTCTTT. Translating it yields CASWDGQGGTEAFF. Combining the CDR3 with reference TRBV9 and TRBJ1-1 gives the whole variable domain DSGVTQTPKHLITATGQRVTLRCSPRSGDLSVYWYQQSLDQGLQFLIQYYNGEERAKGNILERFSAQQFPDLHSELNLSSLELGDSALYFCASWDGQGGTEAFFGQGTRLTVV.